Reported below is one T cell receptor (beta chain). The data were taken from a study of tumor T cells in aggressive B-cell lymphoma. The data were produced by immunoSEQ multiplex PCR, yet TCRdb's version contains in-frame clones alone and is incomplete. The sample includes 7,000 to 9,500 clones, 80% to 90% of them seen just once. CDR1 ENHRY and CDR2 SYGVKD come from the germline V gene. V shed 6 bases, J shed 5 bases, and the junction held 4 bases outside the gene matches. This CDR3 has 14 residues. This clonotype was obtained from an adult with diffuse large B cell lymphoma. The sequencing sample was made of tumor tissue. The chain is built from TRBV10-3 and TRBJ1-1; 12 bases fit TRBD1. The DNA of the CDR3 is TGTGCCATCAGGGGGACAGGGGGCGGTACTGAAGCTTTCTTT. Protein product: CAIRGTGGGTEAFF.